This entry is about one TCR beta chain. The data stem from a study of T cell clones after liver transplantation. Across the study: Samples came pre-transplant, pre-randomization before withdrawal, and post-randomization after withdrawal ended.

Sequenced by immunoSEQ multiplex PCR; TCRdb stores in-frame clones only, minus some. This table holds under 150,000 clones, over 75% found once. This sequence originates from a human patient who received a liver transplant. Certain T cells may be donor cells from the graft. The sample was CD4+ T cells from blood, taken 12 months after liver transplant.

The CDR3 bases are TGTGCCAGCAGCTCCTGGGGGGCTTTCGCAGATACGCAGTATTTT. Translated: CASSSWGAFADTQYF. This rearrangement joins TRBV11-3 to TRBJ2-3; D assignment may be TRBD1 or TRBD2 (6 bases each). The CDR3 loop spans 15 amino acids. Trimming cost V 4 bases and J 4 bases, with 15 bases left between them. Germline CDR1 reads SGHNT; CDR2 reads YENEEA.